The entry that follows covers one T cell receptor beta chain sequence. Its antigen is unidentified. Germline CDR1 and CDR2: ENHRY and SYGVKD. This CDR3 contains 14 residues. V lost 0 bases to trimming and J lost 6 bases; unmatched junction nucleotides: 2. The treatment: oral pan-JAK inhibitor, 5-10 mg twice daily. Sampling of alopecia areata patients yielded lesional scalp punch biopsies as well as peripheral blood. Extracted RNA was reverse transcribed, and the resulting cDNA served as sequencing template. Sequenced by immunoSEQ multiplex PCR; TCRdb stores in-frame clones only, minus some. This table holds approximately 210,000 clones, 50% to 75% found once. The data were taken from a study of CD8+ T cells in alopecia areata. Looking at the study overall: Severity in treated patients was scored by percentage of scalp area affected.

Overall study results and limits: Clonality in the scalp and expanded CD8+ clones ranked among the top 100 were significantly decreased by tofacitinib. Persistence of many expanded lesional clones was seen in scalp and blood during tofacitinib.

The J gene is TRBJ1-2, the V gene TRBV10-3; TRBD1 agrees at 9 bases. This clonotype originated in a human donor with alopecia areata. The input for sequencing was CD4+ T cells sorted from blood, taken at week 4, from a patient treated with tofacitinib. CDR3 protein: CAISESRTGDGYTF. The CDR3, as DNA: TGTGCCATCAGTGAGTCCCGGACAGGGGATGGCTACACCTTC.